These 4 T cell receptor beta chains originate from one sample sequenced in a study of shared clonotypes between healthy human individuals. Method: immunoSEQ multiplex PCR; TCRdb's copy keeps in-frame clones and lacks some. The sample yields fewer than 850,000 clones, around 91% seen once. Sequencing was carried out using memory CD8+ T cells from PBMCs. Specified subset: CD45RO+ cells pooled with CCR7-negative TemRA cells. The receptors derive from a man between 18 and 29 years old in good health. Some clones in this sample may be carry-over from other donors' samples.

The rearrangement links TRBV7-8 to TRBJ2-3, with TRBD2 as a possible D gene (6 bases). The CDR3 is 17 amino acids. CDR1 and CDR2 (germline): SGHVS, FQNEAQ. Between the trimmed V and J ends, which lost 2 bases and 6 bases, there was a span of 21 bases. Written as DNA, the CDR3 is TGTGCCAGCAGCTTAACCCTGCGGGGATACGAGGCGGATACGCAGTATTTT. Translation: CASSLTLRGYEADTQYF.

This chain connects TRBV2 to TRBJ1-1; 10 bases are a match to TRBD1. CDR1 is SNHLY, CDR2 FYNNEI, per germline. Trimming cost V 4 bases and J 8 bases; bases outside gene matches: 10. The CDR3 is 15 residues long. The DNA of the CDR3 is TGTGCCAGCAGTGTGGGACAGGGGACGTTTTGGGAAGCTTTCTTT. It codes for CASSVGQGTFWEAFF.

This clone appeared a few times. The chain employs TRBV6-5 and TRBJ2-7; 10 positions match TRBD1. V shed 4 bases and J 4 bases; nucleotides not matched to a gene: 4. Germline CDR1 MNHEY, CDR2 SVGAGI. The CDR3 contains 14 residues. The CDR3 bases are TGTGCCAGCAGTTCCCGGGACAGGGGATACGAGCAGTACTTC. Its translation is CASSSRDRGYEQYF.

The V and J genes are TRBV2 and TRBJ1-6; no reliable D call. V lost 1 base to trimming and J lost 0 bases, with 10 bases between them. From germline, CDR1 is SNHLY and CDR2 FYNNEI. The CDR3 covers 17 residues. CDR3 in amino acids: CASSEGSGSSYNSPLHF. The CDR3 DNA reads TGTGCCAGCAGTGAAGGTTCAGGCAGCTCCTATAATTCACCCCTCCACTTT.